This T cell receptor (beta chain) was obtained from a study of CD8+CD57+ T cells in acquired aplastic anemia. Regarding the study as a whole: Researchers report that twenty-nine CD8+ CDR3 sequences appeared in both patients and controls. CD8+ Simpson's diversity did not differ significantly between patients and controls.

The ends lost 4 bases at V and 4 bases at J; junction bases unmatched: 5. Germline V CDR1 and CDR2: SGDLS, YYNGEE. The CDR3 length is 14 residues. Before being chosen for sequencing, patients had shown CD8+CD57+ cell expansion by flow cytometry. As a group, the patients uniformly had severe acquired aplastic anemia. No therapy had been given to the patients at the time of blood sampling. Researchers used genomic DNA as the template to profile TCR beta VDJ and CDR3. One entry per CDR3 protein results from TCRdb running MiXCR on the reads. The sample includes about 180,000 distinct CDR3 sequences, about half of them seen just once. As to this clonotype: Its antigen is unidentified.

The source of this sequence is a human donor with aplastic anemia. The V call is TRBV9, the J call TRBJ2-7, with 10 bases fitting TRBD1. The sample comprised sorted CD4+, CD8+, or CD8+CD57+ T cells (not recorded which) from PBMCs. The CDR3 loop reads CASSPRQGAYEQYF. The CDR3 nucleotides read TGTGCCAGCAGCCCTCGACAGGGGGCGTACGAGCAGTACTTC. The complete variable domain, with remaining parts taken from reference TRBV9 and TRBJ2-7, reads DSGVTQTPKHLITATGQRVTLRCSPRSGDLSVYWYQQSLDQGLQFLIQYYNGEERAKGNILERFSAQQFPDLHSELNLSSLELGDSALYFCASSPRQGAYEQYFGPGTRLTVT.